These T cell receptor beta chains were read from a single sample in a study of T cells in Graves' hyperthyroidism and ophthalmopathy. TCRdb reprocessed the multiplex PCR reads via MiXCR and lists one record per CDR3 protein. This table holds about 210,000 distinct CDR3 sequences, 17% found once. The sequencing input was blood. The receptors stem from a man in his fifties or sixties with Graves' hyperthyroidism. The CDR3 runs from the conserved cysteine through the conserved F or W. The order of the fields is clone size, D gene, V gene, J gene, CDR3 protein, CDR3 DNA. D genes are given only for firm matches. A row's size may be missing; if present it is once, few, many or a size class.

abundance: many; d_gene: -; v_gene: TRBV30; j_gene: TRBJ1-1; CDR3aa: CAWSLSGNTEAFF; CDR3nt: TGTGCCTGGAGTTTAAGTGGGAACACTGAAGCTTTCTTT
abundance: -; d_gene: -; v_gene: TRBV7-9; j_gene: TRBJ1-3; CDR3aa: CASSVVDGNTIYF; CDR3nt: TGTGCCAGCAGCGTAGTGGATGGAAACACCATATATTTT
abundance: many; d_gene: TRBD2; v_gene: TRBV2; j_gene: TRBJ2-1; CDR3aa: CASKAGGYNEQFF; CDR3nt: TGTGCCAGCAAAGCGGGAGGGTACAATGAGCAGTTCTTC
abundance: many; d_gene: -; v_gene: TRBV5-1; j_gene: TRBJ2-1; CDR3aa: CASSPGLGDYNEQFF; CDR3nt: TGCGCCAGCAGCCCGGGACTGGGAGACTACAATGAGCAGTTCTTC
abundance: -; d_gene: TRBD1; v_gene: TRBV2; j_gene: TRBJ2-3; CDR3aa: CASSDYSTGVTDTQYF; CDR3nt: TGTGCCAGCAGTGATTATTCGACAGGGGTCACAGATACGCAGTATTTT
abundance: -; d_gene: -; v_gene: TRBV4-2; j_gene: TRBJ2-5; CDR3aa: CASSQGEGNDQGTQYF; CDR3nt: TGTGCCAGCAGCCAAGGGGAAGGCAACGATCAAGGGACCCAGTACTTC
abundance: many; d_gene: -; v_gene: TRBV29-1; j_gene: TRBJ2-3; CDR3aa: CSVRTGDFTDTQYF; CDR3nt: TGCAGCGTCCGTACAGGGGACTTCACAGATACGCAGTATTTT
abundance: -; d_gene: -; v_gene: TRBV6-1; j_gene: TRBJ1-2; CDR3aa: CASSEERGLLDGYTF; CDR3nt: TGTGCCAGCAGTGAAGAGAGGGGTTTGCTGGATGGCTACACCTTC
abundance: few; d_gene: TRBD1; v_gene: TRBV15; j_gene: TRBJ1-2; CDR3aa: CATSGPDRDYNYGYTF; CDR3nt: TGTGCCACCAGCGGTCCCGACAGGGACTATAACTATGGCTACACCTTC
abundance: -; d_gene: -; v_gene: TRBV20-1; j_gene: TRBJ1-3; CDR3aa: CSARGGNTIYF; CDR3nt: TGCAGTGCTAGAGGGGGAAACACCATATATTTT
abundance: -; d_gene: TRBD1; v_gene: TRBV20-1; j_gene: TRBJ2-2; CDR3aa: CSARDRRYNTGELFF; CDR3nt: TGCAGTGCTAGGGACAGGCGTTACAACACCGGGGAGCTGTTTTTT
abundance: -; d_gene: -; v_gene: TRBV27; j_gene: TRBJ2-2; CDR3aa: CASSFWASAGTGELFF; CDR3nt: TGTGCCAGCAGTTTTTGGGCTTCCGCAGGTACCGGGGAGCTGTTTTTT
abundance: many; d_gene: -; v_gene: TRBV2; j_gene: TRBJ1-1; CDR3aa: CAGGRTAYTEAFF; CDR3nt: TGTGCCGGTGGTAGGACAGCCTACACTGAAGCTTTCTTT
abundance: many; d_gene: -; v_gene: TRBV11-3; j_gene: TRBJ2-1; CDR3aa: CASSLEAAYNEQFF; CDR3nt: TGTGCCAGCAGCTTAGAGGCGGCCTACAATGAGCAGTTCTTC
abundance: many; d_gene: -; v_gene: TRBV28; j_gene: TRBJ1-2; CDR3aa: CASIPGSGLVYGYTF; CDR3nt: TGTGCCAGCATCCCCGGTTCAGGCCTGGTCTATGGCTACACCTTC
abundance: many; d_gene: -; v_gene: TRBV27; j_gene: TRBJ2-7; CDR3aa: CASSASRVGQSYEQYF; CDR3nt: TGTGCCAGCAGTGCCTCCCGGGTCGGGCAATCCTACGAGCAGTACTTC
abundance: few; d_gene: TRBD2; v_gene: TRBV7-3; j_gene: TRBJ2-3; CDR3aa: CASSSSTSSDTQYF; CDR3nt: TGTGCCAGCAGCTCGTCGACTAGCTCAGATACGCAGTATTTT
abundance: many; d_gene: -; v_gene: TRBV12-3/TRBV12-4; j_gene: TRBJ2-1; CDR3aa: CASSLTMYNEQFF; CDR3nt: TGTGCCAGCAGTTTAACAATGTACAATGAGCAGTTCTTC
abundance: many; d_gene: TRBD2; v_gene: TRBV11-2; j_gene: TRBJ2-3; CDR3aa: CASSLAGGRAWDTQYF; CDR3nt: TGTGCCAGCAGCTTAGCCGGCGGGAGGGCCTGGGATACGCAGTATTTT
abundance: -; d_gene: -; v_gene: TRBV7-7; j_gene: TRBJ2-1; CDR3aa: CASSLGDWDGGEQLF; CDR3nt: TGTGCTAGCAGCTTAGGGGACTGGGACGGGGGTGAGCAGCTCTTC
abundance: many; d_gene: -; v_gene: TRBV28; j_gene: TRBJ1-5; CDR3aa: CASRESPNQPQHF; CDR3nt: TGTGCCAGCAGAGAATCTCCAAATCAGCCCCAGCATTTT
abundance: few; d_gene: -; v_gene: TRBV24-1; j_gene: TRBJ2-3; CDR3aa: CATSDPLASSTDTQYF; CDR3nt: TGTGCCACCAGTGATCCGCTAGCCTCTAGCACAGATACGCAGTATTTT
abundance: -; d_gene: -; v_gene: TRBV3-1; j_gene: TRBJ1-5; CDR3aa: CASSQARGGNQPQHF; CDR3nt: TGTGCCAGCAGCCAAGCAAGGGGCGGCAATCAGCCCCAGCATTTT
abundance: few; d_gene: TRBD1; v_gene: TRBV5-1; j_gene: TRBJ2-1; CDR3aa: CASSWGTANEQFF; CDR3nt: TGCGCCAGCAGCTGGGGGACAGCGAATGAGCAGTTCTTC
abundance: -; d_gene: -; v_gene: TRBV7-6; j_gene: TRBJ1-3; CDR3aa: CASSLGYGIGNTIYF; CDR3nt: TGTGCCAGCAGCTTAGGGTACGGAATTGGAAACACCATATATTTT
abundance: -; d_gene: TRBD2; v_gene: TRBV6-1; j_gene: TRBJ2-1; CDR3aa: CASSSRTSRAAYNEQFF; CDR3nt: TGTGCCAGCAGTTCCCGGACTAGCCGGGCTGCTTACAATGAGCAGTTCTTC
abundance: -; d_gene: -; v_gene: TRBV20-1; j_gene: TRBJ1-3; CDR3aa: CSASQPGAPVNTIYF; CDR3nt: TGCAGTGCTAGTCAACCAGGGGCCCCGGTGAACACCATATATTTT
abundance: -; d_gene: -; v_gene: TRBV20-1; j_gene: TRBJ2-3; CDR3aa: CSAALLRDTQYF; CDR3nt: TGCAGTGCTGCCCTCCTACGAGATACGCAGTATTTT
abundance: many; d_gene: -; v_gene: TRBV12-3/TRBV12-4; j_gene: TRBJ2-5; CDR3aa: CASSPQGLETQYF; CDR3nt: TGTGCCAGCAGCCCCCAGGGGCTAGAGACCCAGTACTTC
abundance: few; d_gene: -; v_gene: TRBV27; j_gene: TRBJ1-6; CDR3aa: CASSLSLNSPLHF; CDR3nt: TGTGCCAGCAGTTTATCGCTGAACTCACCCCTCCACTTT